The 24 T cell receptor beta chains below all came from one sample that was sequenced in a study of identical twins. MiXCR was run by TCRdb on the 5' RACE reads, yielding one entry per CDR3 protein. The table includes a few hundred thousand distinct CDR3 sequences, about 18% detected once. The source material was naive T cells sorted from blood. Source of these receptors: a man in his fifties in good health.

The sample holds one count of this clonotype. A much larger clone differs by one base, so this may be a read error. The rearrangement joins TRBV11-1 to TRBJ2-7; 9 nucleotides line up with TRBD1. V was clipped by 5 bases and J by 0 bases; unmatched bases: 14. The germline gives CDR1 SGHAT, CDR2 FQDESV (reference sequence). The CDR3 has 18 amino acids. This CDR3 reads CASSPGRGGQGISYEQYF. The DNA of the CDR3 is TGTGCCAGCAGCCCTGGGAGGGGAGGACAGGGGATCTCCTACGAGCAGTACTTC. The variable domain in full, with the rest retrieved from reference TRBV11-1 and TRBJ2-7, is EAEVAQSPRYKITEKSQAVAFWCDPISGHATLYWYRQILGQGPELLVQFQDESVVDDSQLPKDRFSAERLKGVDSTLKIQPAELGDSAMYLCASSPGRGGQGISYEQYFGPGTRLTVT.

The J gene is TRBJ2-7, the V gene TRBV15, with 7 bases aligning to TRBD1. V trimming: 0 bases; J trimming: 5 bases; junction bases outside the gene matches: 7. Germline assignment: CDR1 LNHNV and CDR2 YYDKDF (reference sequence). This CDR3 has 15 residues. CDR3: CATSRDKQGSHEQYF. The CDR3 nucleotides read TGTGCCACCAGCAGAGATAAACAGGGGAGCCACGAGCAGTACTTC.

The chain carries TRBV5-1 and TRBJ2-7; D could derive from TRBD1 or TRBD2 (6 bases each). Germline CDR1 is SGHRS and CDR2 is YFSETQ. With 2 bases removed from V and 5 bases from J, the gap between germline ends came to 20 bases. The CDR3 totals 16 residues. The CDR3 DNA is TGCGCCAGCAGCTTAACAGGGAGGCAGGTCGACCACGAGCAGTACTTC. It codes for CASSLTGRQVDHEQYF.

The rearrangement joins TRBV3-1 to TRBJ2-7, with TRBD2 matching over 7 bases. The length of the CDR3 is 14 residues. J lost 3 bases, V lost 1 base, and 3 bases had no gene match. Germline loops: CDR1 LGHDT, CDR2 YNNKEL (reference sequence). This CDR3 reads CASSQGSSGYEQYF. In nucleotides, the CDR3 is TGTGCCAGCAGCCAAGGATCTAGCGGCTACGAGCAGTACTTC.

This clonotype was observed a handful of times. The rearrangement links TRBV28 to TRBJ1-5, with 8 nucleotides matching TRBD1. Germline trimming cut 5 bases from V and 3 bases from J; bases unmatched to any gene: 9. Germline CDR1 and CDR2: MDHEN and SYDVKM. The CDR3 loop spans 16 amino acids. In DNA form, the CDR3 reads TGTGCCAGCAGTCCCTACCGGGACAGGCCCAATCAGCCCCAGCATTTT. Translation gives CASSPYRDRPNQPQHF.

The gene calls are TRBV5-1 and TRBJ2-3, with D perhaps TRBD2 (5 bases). The germline V and J ends were trimmed by 4 bases and 5 bases, with 20 bases remaining between them. The CDR3 spans 16 residues. CDR1 and CDR2 from the germline V gene are SGHRS and YFSETQ. CDR3 in DNA: TGCGCCAGCAGCAGTTTGGTGAGAGGGCCGGTAGATACGCAGTATTTT. Translation: CASSSLVRGPVDTQYF.

The chain uses TRBV4-1 and TRBJ2-4, with a tentative D call TRBD2 (5 bases). Trimming took 1 base from V and 0 from J, leaving 13 bases between them. This CDR3 is 17 amino acids long. CDR1 is MGHRA, CDR2 YSYEKL, per germline. The CDR3 region is CASSQGRELLAKNIQYF. CDR3 nucleotides: TGCGCCAGCAGCCAAGGACGGGAACTTTTAGCCAAAAACATTCAGTACTTC.

This clonotype showed up many times. The chain is built from TRBV3-1 and TRBJ2-3; no reliable D call. The germline V gene encodes CDR1 LGHDT and CDR2 YNNKEL (reference sequence). This CDR3 comprises 12 residues. V was pared by 4 bases and J by 6 bases, with 8 bases between. As DNA, the CDR3 is TGTGCCAGCAGCCCGACTCGGGATACGCAGTATTTT. This translates into CASSPTRDTQYF.

This clonotype has more than one count but fewer than ten. The chain employs TRBV20-1 and TRBJ1-1; tentative D call: TRBD1 (5 bases). V gave up 0 bases and J gave up 1 base, with 9 bases separating them. Germline V gene sequence: CDR1 DFQATT, CDR2 SNEGSKA (reference sequence). The CDR3 totals 14 residues. CDR3 sequence: CSARDPGPNTEAFF. The CDR3 bases are TGCAGTGCTAGAGATCCAGGGCCGAACACTGAAGCTTTCTTT.

This clonotype was seen at least ten times. This chain connects TRBV5-1 to TRBJ1-1; no clear D. The V end lost 0 bases, the J end lost 3 bases, and 6 bases lay between the germline ends. The germline gives CDR1 SGHRS, CDR2 YFSETQ. The CDR3 consists of 13 residues. The CDR3 here is CASSLAFDTEAFF. CDR3 sequence (DNA): TGCGCCAGCAGCTTGGCGTTTGACACTGAAGCTTTCTTT.

This clonotype was detected many times. The chain couples TRBV11-2 to TRBJ2-3; 14 nucleotides match TRBD2. J was trimmed by 3 bases and V by 4 bases; bases with no gene match: 12. CDR3 size: 19 residues. The germline V gene has CDR1 SGHAT and CDR2 FQNNGV. In DNA form, the CDR3 reads TGTGCCAGCAGCTCATGGGGACCACGGACTAGCGGGAGGACAGATACGCAGTATTTT. As protein: CASSSWGPRTSGRTDTQYF.

The V and J genes are TRBV4-2 and TRBJ2-5, with 8 bases lining up with TRBD2. The CDR3 consists of 15 residues. Germline V gives CDR1 LGHNA, CDR2 YNFKEQ. V lost 1 base to trimming and J lost 2 bases; unmatched junction nucleotides: 3. The CDR3 DNA sequence: TGTGCCAGCAGCCAAGGGGGACTAGGGCAAGAGACCCAGTACTTC. It encodes CASSQGGLGQETQYF.

The gene calls are TRBV11-2 and TRBJ2-2, with D perhaps matching TRBD2 (6 bases). The CDR3 is 16 residues long. The germline gives CDR1 SGHAT, CDR2 FQNNGV. The V end lost 3 bases, the J end lost 5 bases, and 16 bases lay between the germline ends. The CDR3 nucleotides are TGTGCCAGCAGCTTTGATTGGGGGGTTGAGACCGGGGAGCTGTTTTTT. This translates into CASSFDWGVETGELFF.

This clonotype was recorded many times. The V and J genes are TRBV27 and TRBJ1-1, with TRBD1 identical over 9 bases. Germline V gives CDR1 MNHEY, CDR2 SMNVEV (reference sequence). V lost 3 bases, J lost 5 bases, and 4 bases stayed unmatched. The CDR3 extends over 14 amino acids. DNA for the CDR3: TGTGCCAGCAGTTTGACAGGGGGGAGTACTGAAGCTTTCTTT. Encoded protein: CASSLTGGSTEAFF.

Only a few counts were recorded for this clonotype. This chain uses TRBV20-1 with TRBJ2-7, with 7 bases lining up with TRBD2. The V gene end was trimmed by 0 bases and the J gene end by 2 bases; junction bases not matched to a gene: 13. CDR3 length: 17 residues. Germline V gene lookup returns CDR1 DFQATT and CDR2 SNEGSKA (reference sequence). CDR3 DNA: TGCAGTGCTAGAGATCCCCGGGGTAGCGGGTCCCCCTACGAGCAGTACTTC. As protein: CSARDPRGSGSPYEQYF.

The chain is built from TRBV7-6 and TRBJ2-7, with 10 bases fitting TRBD2. The V gene's germline CDR1 is SGHVS and CDR2 FNYEAQ. The CDR3 has 16 amino acids. Losses at the gene ends were 5 bases for V and 2 bases for J; bases not matched to a gene: 9. The DNA of the CDR3 is TGTGCCAGCAGCCGACAAACTAGCGGGGCTGCCTACGAGCAGTACTTC. This gives the protein CASSRQTSGAAYEQYF. Full variable domain (missing parts from reference TRBV7-6 and TRBJ2-7): GAGVSQSPRYKVTKRGQDVALRCDPISGHVSLYWYRQALGQGPEFLTYFNYEAQQDKSGLPNDRFSAERPEGSISTLTIQRTEQRDSAMYRCASSRQTSGAAYEQYFGPGTRLTVT.

The chain links TRBV28 to TRBJ2-1, with D possibly matching TRBD2 (6 bases). Trimming pared 6 bases from V and 0 bases from J, leaving 18 bases between. Per the germline V gene, CDR1 is MDHEN and CDR2 is SYDVKM. The CDR3 is made up of 17 amino acids. The DNA of the CDR3 is TGTGCCAGCAGCCCACCCAGCGGGTTTATCTCCTACAATGAGCAGTTCTTC. It codes for CASSPPSGFISYNEQFF.

The CDR3: CASSPRQGGYTF. DNA for the CDR3: TGTGCCAGCAGTCCCCGACAGGGGGGCTACACCTTC. This chain links TRBV12-3 or TRBV12-4 with TRBJ1-2, with 8 bases fitting TRBD1. With 5 bases clipped from V and 8 bases from J, the junction kept 4 bases outside the gene matches. The CDR3 is 12 residues long.

This clonotype was picked up many times. Because the CDR3's place on the DNA is in doubt, the DNA is left out and the CDR3 is given as listed by TCRdb. V and J are TRBV5-5 and TRBJ2-5; TRBD2 was called by the table and not checked on the DNA. The CDR3 sequence runs 14 residues, both termini included. Germline assignment: CDR1 SGHKS and CDR2 YYEKEE (reference sequence). The CDR3 is CASSSRLAILAQYF.

This sequence joins TRBV9 and TRBJ2-5, with 7 bases fitting TRBD2. The V and J ends lost 3 bases and 3 bases, in that order; junction bases with no gene match: 5. CDR3 length: 14 amino acids. Germline values: CDR1 SGDLS, CDR2 YYNGEE. The CDR3 sequence is CASSAPGLKETQYF. As DNA, the CDR3 is TGTGCCAGCAGCGCCCCGGGACTAAAAGAGACCCAGTACTTC.

This clonotype came up many times. The chain joins TRBV12-3 or TRBV12-4 to TRBJ2-2; 11 nucleotides align to TRBD1. This CDR3 has 17 amino acids. The V gene end was trimmed by 0 bases and the J gene end by 3 bases; junction bases not matched to a gene: 3. The CDR3 sequence: CASSLAMDRGHTGELFF. DNA for the CDR3: TGTGCCAGCAGTTTAGCGATGGACAGGGGGCACACCGGGGAGCTGTTTTTT.

This clonotype was counted between two and nine times. The V gene is TRBV5-1, the J gene TRBJ1-1, with D hard to call. This CDR3 region has 14 residues. Looked up from germline, CDR1 is SGHRS and CDR2 is YFSETQ. V lost 1 base to trimming and J lost 1 base, with 8 bases between them. CDR3 sequence (DNA): TGCGCCAGCAGCTTGTATTCAGCGAACACTGAAGCTTTCTTT. Its protein is CASSLYSANTEAFF.

The chain employs TRBV5-1 and TRBJ2-2; D gene unclear. Germline assignment: CDR1 SGHRS and CDR2 YFSETQ. The V gene lost 5 bases and the J gene lost 2 bases, with 10 bases spanning the gap. There are 14 residues in the CDR3. As DNA, the CDR3 is TGCGCCAGCAGTGACTCATTAAACACCGGGGAGCTGTTTTTT. Translation gives CASSDSLNTGELFF.

V gene TRBV20-1 combines with J gene TRBJ1-1; no firm D call. This CDR3 region has 14 residues. Germline V gene lookup returns CDR1 DFQATT and CDR2 SNEGSKA (reference sequence). The V gene lost 2 bases and the J gene lost 2 bases, with 12 bases spanning the gap. The CDR3 loop reads CSARHGGGNTEAFF. The CDR3 nucleotides are TGCAGTGCTAGACACGGAGGTGGCAACACTGAAGCTTTCTTT.